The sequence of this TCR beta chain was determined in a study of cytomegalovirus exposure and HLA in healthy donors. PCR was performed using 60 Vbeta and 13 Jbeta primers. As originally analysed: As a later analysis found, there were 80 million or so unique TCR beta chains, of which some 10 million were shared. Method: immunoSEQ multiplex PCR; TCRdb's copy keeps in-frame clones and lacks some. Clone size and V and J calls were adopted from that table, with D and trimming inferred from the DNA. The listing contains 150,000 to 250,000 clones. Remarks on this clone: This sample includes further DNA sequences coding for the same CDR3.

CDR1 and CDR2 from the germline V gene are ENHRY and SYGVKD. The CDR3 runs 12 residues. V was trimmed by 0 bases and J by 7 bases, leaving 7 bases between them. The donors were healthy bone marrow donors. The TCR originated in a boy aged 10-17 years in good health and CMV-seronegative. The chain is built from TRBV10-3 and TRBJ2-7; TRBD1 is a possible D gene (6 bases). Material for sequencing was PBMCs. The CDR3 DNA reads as TGTGCCATCAGTGAGTCAGGGGGAGAGCAGTACTTC. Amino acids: CAISESGGEQYF.